Following are 9 T cell receptor beta chains from one sample sequenced in a study of blood T cell repertoires in COVID-19. Here immunoSEQ multiplex PCR was the method, and the copy in TCRdb shows in-frame clones only, minus some. The data contain roughly 300,000 clones, about 93% of them singletons. What was sequenced was peripheral blood. All receptors come from a woman aged 30 to 39 with COVID-19, enrolled during active disease.

The chain has TRBV30 and TRBJ1-5; no definite D call. The CDR3 has 14 amino acids. CDR1 is GTSNPN and CDR2 is SVGIG in the germline V gene (reference sequence). V was cut by 1 base and J by 3 bases, with 10 bases left in between. The CDR3, as DNA: TGTGCCTGGAGTGGAGAGATATACAATCAGCCCCAGCATTTT. Translating gives CAWSGEIYNQPQHF.

The V gene is TRBV5-1, the J gene TRBJ1-4; the D is unclear. CDR3 length: 12 residues. Per the germline V gene, CDR1 is SGHRS and CDR2 is YFSETQ. Trimming stripped 4 bases from V and 7 bases from J, with 8 bases between. The CDR3 reads CASSPSSEKLFF. The CDR3 coding sequence is TGCGCCAGCAGCCCCTCGAGTGAAAAACTGTTTTTT.

This clone was detected once. The rearrangement links TRBV28 to TRBJ1-2; 7 bases line up with TRBD1. The V and J ends lost 7 bases and 4 bases, in that order; junction bases with no gene match: 3. Germline V gene lookup returns CDR1 MDHEN and CDR2 SYDVKM. This CDR3 has 12 residues. The CDR3 DNA follows: TGTGCCAGCAAGAGGACAGGCTATGGCTACACCTTC. The encoded protein is CASKRTGYGYTF.

This clone was recorded once. The J gene is TRBJ2-3, the V gene TRBV18; tentative D call: TRBD2 (5 bases). The germline V gene has CDR1 KGHSH and CDR2 LQKENI. The CDR3 sequence is 13 residues long. V was trimmed by 5 bases and J by 1 base, leaving 7 bases between them. The CDR3 spells CASSAGGTDTQYF. CDR3 nucleotides: TGTGCCAGCTCAGCGGGCGGCACAGATACGCAGTATTTT.

This chain connects TRBV9 to TRBJ2-2; D perhaps matches TRBD1 (6 bases). Trimming took 3 bases from V and 0 from J, leaving 15 bases between them. The germline CDR1 and CDR2 sequences are SGDLS and YYNGEE. CDR3 size: 17 residues. This CDR3 reads CASSAQGRQTNTGELFF. In nucleotides, the CDR3 is TGTGCCAGCAGCGCCCAGGGGAGACAGACGAACACCGGGGAGCTGTTTTTT.

The chain links TRBV19 to TRBJ2-7; D gene ambiguous. The V gene lost 0 bases and the J gene lost 1 base, with 4 bases spanning the gap. The germline CDR1 and CDR2 sequences are LNHDA and SQIVND (reference sequence). There are 13 residues in the CDR3. CDR3 residues: CASSIDPSYEQYF. The CDR3 coding sequence is TGTGCCAGTAGTATAGATCCTTCCTACGAGCAGTACTTC.

This clone was detected a few times. The chain combines TRBV6-5 with TRBJ1-4; D call uncertain. The length of the CDR3 is 14 residues. Trimming stripped 8 bases from V and 8 bases from J, with 18 bases between. Germline V CDR1 and CDR2: MNHEY, SVGAGI. CDR3 DNA: TGTGCCAGCCAAACTCGGGCTGGAGGCGAAAAACTGTTTTTT. This encodes CASQTRAGGEKLFF.

The chain has TRBV24-1 and TRBJ2-1; TRBD2 agrees at 10 bases. Germline V gene data show CDR1 as KGHDR and CDR2 as SFDVKD. The junction had 6 bases not matched to a gene; V was cut back by 4 bases and J by 7 bases. The CDR3 contains 15 residues. CDR3 nucleotide sequence: TGTGCCACCAGTGACAGCGGGAGGGCCATGAATGAGCAGTTCTTC. It yields the protein CATSDSGRAMNEQFF.

The V and J genes are TRBV11-3 and TRBJ2-1, with 7 bases aligning to TRBD2. CDR3 length equals 15 residues. J lost 3 bases, V lost 1 base, and 3 bases had no gene match. Germline CDR1 reads SGHNT; CDR2 reads YENEEA. The CDR3 reads CASSLVGGDYNEQFF. The CDR3 bases are TGTGCCAGCAGCTTAGTGGGGGGGGACTACAATGAGCAGTTCTTC. The whole variable domain, filled in from reference TRBV11-3 and TRBJ2-1, reads EAGVVQSPRYKIIEKKQPVAFWCNPISGHNTLYWYLQNLGQGPELLIRYENEEAVDDSQLPKDRFSAERLKGVDSTLKIQPAELGDSAVYLCASSLVGGDYNEQFFGPGTRLTVL.